The T cell receptor beta chain described here comes from a study of T cell changes during pregnancy in multiple sclerosis. The trim removed 4 bases at V and 1 base at J, leaving 2 bases unmatched. This CDR3 has 14 residues. The germline CDR1 and CDR2 sequences are SGHTS and YDEGEE. Produced via immunoSEQ multiplex PCR; TCRdb's table is partial and in-frame only. The sample yields tens of thousands of clones, just over 90% seen once. Sequenced material: CD4+ T cells from peripheral blood mononuclear cells, taken before pregnancy. The V gene is TRBV5-8, the J gene TRBJ2-3; 8 positions agree with TRBD1. The clonotype was recovered from a female donor with multiple sclerosis, enrolled in a pregnancy study. CDR3: CASSPGQGTDTQYF. CDR3 in DNA: TGTGCCAGCAGCCCGGGACAGGGCACAGATACGCAGTATTTT.